This is a list of T cell receptor beta chains from one sample in a study of blood T cell repertoires in COVID-19. The assay was immunoSEQ multiplex PCR, and TCRdb's table has in-frame clones only and misses some. Here the sample spans about 56,000 clones, roughly 88% being singletons. Sequenced material: peripheral blood. The receptors originated from a man between 45 and 60 years old with active COVID-19. Each CDR3 is given with its conserved first and last residue. Fields, in order: V gene, J gene, CDR3 protein.

v_gene: TRBV10-3
j_gene: TRBJ2-1
CDR3aa: CAISDEGAPAQFF

v_gene: TRBV7-8
j_gene: TRBJ2-1
CDR3aa: CASSLGGQVTSYNEQFF

v_gene: TRBV21-1
j_gene: TRBJ1-6
CDR3aa: CASSSPGQVNSPLHF

v_gene: TRBV7-2
j_gene: TRBJ1-5
CDR3aa: CASSPGQNQPQHF

v_gene: TRBV9
j_gene: TRBJ2-7
CDR3aa: CASSAGLAGDEQYF

v_gene: TRBV6-1
j_gene: TRBJ1-5
CDR3aa: CASSEGGRGGGTPQHF

v_gene: TRBV11-2
j_gene: TRBJ1-1
CDR3aa: CASSFDRGGTEAFF

v_gene: TRBV5-1
j_gene: TRBJ1-1
CDR3aa: CASSLGGQAFF

v_gene: TRBV12-5
j_gene: TRBJ2-7
CDR3aa: CASGEPTGGSPYEQYF

v_gene: TRBV9
j_gene: TRBJ2-1
CDR3aa: CASSKLFPHEQFF

v_gene: TRBV5-6
j_gene: TRBJ2-3
CDR3aa: CASSLRDGTGVGDTQYF

v_gene: TRBV7-2
j_gene: TRBJ1-2
CDR3aa: CATGMGRGREGYTF

v_gene: TRBV5-8
j_gene: TRBJ2-1
CDR3aa: CASRRLLVGREQFF

v_gene: TRBV24-1
j_gene: TRBJ2-3
CDR3aa: CATSDNGKGQADTQYF

v_gene: TRBV10-3
j_gene: TRBJ2-3
CDR3aa: CAIRSPPTDTQYF

v_gene: TRBV21-1
j_gene: TRBJ1-2
CDR3aa: CASPSCGGYTF

v_gene: TRBV4-1
j_gene: TRBJ1-5
CDR3aa: CASSQAAGGRVYSNQPQHF

v_gene: TRBV10-1
j_gene: TRBJ1-1
CDR3aa: CASSGEACEERGGWMNTEAFF

v_gene: TRBV3-1/TRBV3-2
j_gene: TRBJ1-3
CDR3aa: CASSQEDRGNTIYF

v_gene: TRBV5-3
j_gene: TRBJ2-3
CDR3aa: CARSSTGDTQYF

v_gene: TRBV15
j_gene: TRBJ2-3
CDR3aa: CATSKLLERGLSTDTQYF

v_gene: TRBV2
j_gene: TRBJ2-7
CDR3aa: CASSVGTVSYEQYF

v_gene: TRBV27
j_gene: TRBJ1-4
CDR3aa: CASSLLAGIETNEKLFF

v_gene: TRBV2
j_gene: TRBJ1-4
CDR3aa: CASSRDSRGDEKLFF

v_gene: TRBV5-1
j_gene: TRBJ2-3
CDR3aa: CASSLMGLGTDTQYF

v_gene: TRBV5-1
j_gene: TRBJ1-2
CDR3aa: CASSNEGVYGYTF

v_gene: TRBV4-1
j_gene: TRBJ1-6
CDR3aa: CASSRDGQTNSPLHF

v_gene: TRBV19
j_gene: TRBJ2-3
CDR3aa: CASRASGGAYTQYF

v_gene: TRBV7-2
j_gene: TRBJ1-6
CDR3aa: CASSLVETSSYNSPLHF

v_gene: TRBV20-1
j_gene: TRBJ2-7
CDR3aa: CSASSQETYEQYF

v_gene: TRBV3-1/TRBV3-2
j_gene: TRBJ1-1
CDR3aa: CASSLTSETYEAFF

v_gene: TRBV2
j_gene: TRBJ2-3
CDR3aa: CASRSPFDTQYF

v_gene: TRBV27
j_gene: TRBJ2-5
CDR3aa: CASSFRRGTQYF

v_gene: TRBV7-2
j_gene: TRBJ2-1
CDR3aa: CASRPGSGTAVNEQFF

v_gene: TRBV18
j_gene: TRBJ2-2
CDR3aa: CASSPALGQSTGELFF

v_gene: TRBV10-1
j_gene: TRBJ2-1
CDR3aa: CATHRGFDSRDEQFF

v_gene: TRBV19
j_gene: TRBJ1-1
CDR3aa: CASSIGASGFAEAFF

v_gene: TRBV5-1
j_gene: TRBJ2-7
CDR3aa: CASSLSSGTSGRPYEQYF

v_gene: TRBV25-1
j_gene: TRBJ1-2
CDR3aa: CASSDRGHYGYTF

v_gene: TRBV18
j_gene: TRBJ1-5
CDR3aa: CASSTGTGDQPQHF

v_gene: TRBV6-5
j_gene: TRBJ1-2
CDR3aa: CASRDRARDAYGYTF

v_gene: TRBV5-1
j_gene: TRBJ2-5
CDR3aa: CASSLTGNGGETQYF

v_gene: TRBV6-5
j_gene: TRBJ2-2
CDR3aa: CASSFGTDTGELFF

v_gene: TRBV3-1/TRBV3-2
j_gene: TRBJ1-1
CDR3aa: CASSQGALTEAFF

v_gene: TRBV18
j_gene: TRBJ2-5
CDR3aa: CASSPPRGGGGEETQYF

v_gene: TRBV6-5
j_gene: TRBJ2-7
CDR3aa: CAGKTGGFDEQYF

v_gene: TRBV5-1
j_gene: TRBJ2-7
CDR3aa: CASSWDRWDLGGERGIPGEQYF

v_gene: TRBV5-1
j_gene: TRBJ2-5
CDR3aa: CASSPGQLQETQYF

v_gene: TRBV18
j_gene: TRBJ1-5
CDR3aa: CASSPGQTNQPQHF

v_gene: TRBV2
j_gene: TRBJ2-7
CDR3aa: CASSLPGQVIYEQYF

v_gene: TRBV2
j_gene: TRBJ2-1
CDR3aa: CASKGVGYNEQFF

v_gene: TRBV19
j_gene: TRBJ2-5
CDR3aa: CASGEGETQYF

v_gene: TRBV7-2
j_gene: TRBJ2-7
CDR3aa: CASSITSGGSYEQYF